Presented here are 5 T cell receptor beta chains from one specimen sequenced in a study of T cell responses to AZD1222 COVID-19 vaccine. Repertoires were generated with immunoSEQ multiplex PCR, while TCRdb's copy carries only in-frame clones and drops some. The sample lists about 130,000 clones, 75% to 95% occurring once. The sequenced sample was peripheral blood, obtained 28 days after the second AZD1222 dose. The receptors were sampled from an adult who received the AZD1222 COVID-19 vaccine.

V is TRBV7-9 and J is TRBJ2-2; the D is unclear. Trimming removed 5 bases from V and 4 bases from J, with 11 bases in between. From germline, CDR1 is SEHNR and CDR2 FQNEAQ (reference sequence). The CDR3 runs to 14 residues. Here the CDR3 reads CASSPRGSTGELFF. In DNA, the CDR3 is TGTGCCAGCAGCCCCAGAGGCTCCACCGGGGAGCTGTTTTTT.

The CDR3 loop reads CASSLAVGLADEQFF. Here the CDR3 DNA reads TGCGCCAGCAGCTTGGCCGTAGGACTAGCAGACGAGCAGTTCTTC. J is TRBJ2-1 and V is TRBV5-1; 8 nucleotides agree with TRBD2. The CDR3 is 15 amino acids. The ends lost 0 bases at V and 10 bases at J; junction bases unmatched: 9. CDR1 SGHRS and CDR2 YFSETQ come from the germline V gene.

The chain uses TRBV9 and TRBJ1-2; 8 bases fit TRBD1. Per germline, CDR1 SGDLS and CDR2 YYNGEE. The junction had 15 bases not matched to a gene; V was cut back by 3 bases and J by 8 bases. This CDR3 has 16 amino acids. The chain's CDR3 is CASSARSPGQVKGYTF. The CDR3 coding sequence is TGTGCCAGCAGCGCGAGGTCCCCGGGACAGGTAAAAGGCTACACCTTC.

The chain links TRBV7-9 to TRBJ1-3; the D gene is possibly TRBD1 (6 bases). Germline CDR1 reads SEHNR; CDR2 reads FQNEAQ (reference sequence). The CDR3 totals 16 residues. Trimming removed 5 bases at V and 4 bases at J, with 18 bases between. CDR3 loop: CASSPSTGQSGNTIYF. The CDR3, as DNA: TGTGCCAGCAGCCCCTCGACAGGTCAGAGCGGAAACACCATATATTTT.

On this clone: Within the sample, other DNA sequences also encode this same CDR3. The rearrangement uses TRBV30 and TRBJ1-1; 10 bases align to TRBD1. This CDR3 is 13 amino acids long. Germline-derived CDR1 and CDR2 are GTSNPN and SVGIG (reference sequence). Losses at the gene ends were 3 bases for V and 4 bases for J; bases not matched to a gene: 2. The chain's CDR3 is CAWSRTGGTEAFF. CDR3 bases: TGTGCCTGGAGCAGGACAGGGGGCACTGAAGCTTTCTTT.